This TCR beta chain derives from a study of shared clonotypes between healthy human individuals. Study-wide results and limits: Naive subsets usually exceeded memory subsets in estimated richness. Clonotype sharing across donors was expected to vary with sequencing depth.

A deep-level run was used for the assay. Repertoires were generated with immunoSEQ multiplex PCR, while TCRdb's copy carries only in-frame clones and drops some. The table lists approximately 940,000 clones, over 60% of them singletons. The CDR3 sequence is 12 residues long. Trimming took off 4 bases at V and 7 bases at J, with 8 bases between the two ends. In germline, CDR1 is SGHRS, CDR2 YFSETQ. Concerning this clone: Antigen: not known.

Recent vaccinations or acute infections were absent in the healthy HIV-negative adult donors. Sample: memory CD4+ T cells sorted from blood. Subset in this sample: CD45RA-negative fraction. This receptor was identified in a man aged 18 to 29 in good health. This sequence joins TRBV5-1 and TRBJ1-4; D is unclear. Here the CDR3 reads CASSPGSEKLFF. CDR3 in DNA: TGCGCCAGCAGCCCCGGTAGTGAAAAACTGTTTTTT.